This TCR beta chain is from a study of shared clonotypes between healthy human individuals. About the study: CD4 naive and memory got three plates each, CD8 naive two, CD8 memory one. Findings and caveats of the study: Read depth was anticipated to influence clonotype sharing among donors.

Germline CDR1 reads KGHSH; CDR2 reads LQKENI. The CDR3 is made up of 14 amino acids. The V and J ends lost 1 base and 5 bases respectively, with 11 bases between them. Using immunoSEQ multiplex PCR, the repertoire was profiled, and TCRdb retains in-frame clones only, with some absent. The sample has around 1.1 million clones, roughly 74% seen once; the top ten hold roughly 0.62%. On this clone: Its antigen is currently unknown.

Specimen: memory CD4+ T cells from PBMCs. Indicated subset: CD45RA-negative fraction. This receptor was taken from a man between 18 and 29 years old in good health. Some clones in this sample may be carry-over from other donors' samples. The chain carries TRBV18 and TRBJ1-2; D gene uncertain. The CDR3 DNA reads as TGTGCCAGCTCACCACGTAGTCCACAATATGGCTACACCTTC. Protein: CASSPRSPQYGYTF.